These 2 T cell receptor beta chains were all obtained from the same sample, sequenced in a study of blood T cell repertoires in COVID-19. TCRdb's table, derived via immunoSEQ multiplex PCR, lists solely in-frame clones and lacks some. There are roughly 70,000 clones in the sample; around nine tenths occur only once, and 15% to 20% lies in the top ten. The sequenced material came from peripheral blood. These receptor sequences come from a woman aged 80 or over with acute or convalescent COVID-19.

This chain links TRBV5-5 with TRBJ1-4; D is unclear. The V and J ends lost 4 bases and 3 bases respectively, with 13 bases between them. The CDR3 extends over 15 amino acids. CDR1 is SGHKS and CDR2 is YYEKEE in the germline V gene (reference sequence). CDR3 sequence (DNA): TGTGCCAGCAGCCCGACGGGGAACCCTAATGAAAAACTGTTTTTT. This encodes CASSPTGNPNEKLFF.

CDR3 residues: CASSTRGLAGGPVQFF. DNA of the CDR3: TGTGCCAGTAGCACTAGGGGACTAGCGGGGGGGCCCGTACAGTTCTTC. The V call is TRBV19, the J call TRBJ2-1; TRBD2 matches 16 bases. Germline CDR1 reads LNHDA; CDR2 reads SQIVND (reference sequence). Losses at the gene ends were 6 bases for V and 13 bases for J; bases not matched to a gene: 12. There are 16 residues in the CDR3.